This passage covers 23 T cell receptor beta chains from one sample sequenced in a study of Ad26.COV2.S vaccination and SARS-CoV-2 variants. TCRdb's copy holds only in-frame clones and misses some; the assay was immunoSEQ multiplex PCR. The repertoire consists of about 440,000 clones, with roughly 89% occurring once and the leading ten covering 13%. Treatment indicated: some 20 received Ad26.COV2.S at low or high dose, single or two shots; 5 received placebo; per-sample allocation not given. The study sampled participants on day 63 after the first vaccine or placebo injection. The sample consisted of peripheral blood, taken in a trial of Ad26.COV2.S vaccine versus placebo. Receptor source: a person between 18 and 65 years old who received the Ad26.COV2.S COVID-19 vaccine or a placebo.

This clone was counted a few times. V gene TRBV7-9 combines with J gene TRBJ1-4, with D possibly TRBD1 on 5 matching bases. This CDR3 is 16 amino acids long. Germline V CDR1 and CDR2: SEHNR, FQNEAQ (reference sequence). V dropped 5 bases and J dropped 4 bases, with 17 bases sitting between them. CDR3 DNA: TGTGCCAGCAGCGCTGCCGGGACGGATGATAATGAAAAACTGTTTTTT. As protein: CASSAAGTDDNEKLFF.

This clone was found a few times. This chain uses TRBV5-1 with TRBJ2-3; D is perhaps TRBD1 (7 bases). CDR3 length equals 16 residues. V shed 0 bases and J shed 0 bases, with 11 bases lying between them. The germline V gene has CDR1 SGHRS and CDR2 YFSETQ. CDR3 nucleotides: TGCGCCAGCAGCTTGGATTCAGGGGGGAGCACAGATACGCAGTATTTT. Protein sequence: CASSLDSGGSTDTQYF.

The chain couples TRBV20-1 to TRBJ2-3, with TRBD2 as a possible D gene (6 bases). Germline V gene data show CDR1 as DFQATT and CDR2 as SNEGSKA (reference sequence). The V and J ends lost 3 bases and 1 base respectively, with 8 bases between them. The CDR3 has 13 residues. This CDR3 reads CSASAGRTDTQYF. The CDR3 DNA sequence: TGCAGTGCTAGTGCGGGACGCACAGATACGCAGTATTTT.

V gene TRBV2 combines with J gene TRBJ2-5; 8 bases line up with TRBD1. V trimming: 6 bases; J trimming: 6 bases; junction bases outside the gene matches: 6. The CDR3 sequence is 13 residues long. Germline CDR1 and CDR2: SNHLY and FYNNEI. DNA of the CDR3: TGTGCCAGCAGAGGACAGGGTGTTCAGACCCAGTACTTC. It codes for CASRGQGVQTQYF. Supplemented by reference TRBV2 and TRBJ2-5, the full variable domain reads EPEVTQTPSHQVTQMGQEVILRCVPISNHLYFYWYRQILGQKVEFLVSFYNNEISEKSEIFDDQFSVERPDGSNFTLKIRSTKLEDSAMYFCASRGQGVQTQYFGPGTRLLVL.

This clone has a single count. The chain uses TRBV7-9 and TRBJ1-5, with D perhaps matching TRBD1 (5 bases). Trimming removed 5 bases at V and 4 bases at J, with 18 bases between. Germline V lookup: CDR1 SEHNR, CDR2 FQNEAQ (reference sequence). The CDR3 is made up of 16 amino acids. The CDR3 is CASSLERGRGNQPQHF. Here the CDR3 DNA reads TGTGCCAGCAGCCTAGAGAGGGGTCGGGGGAATCAGCCCCAGCATTTT.

The V gene is TRBV29-1, the J gene TRBJ1-2; a weak D match, TRBD1 (6 bases). The CDR3 spans 12 residues. Germline CDR1 SQVTM, CDR2 ANQGSEA. Trimming pared 8 bases from V and 7 bases from J, leaving 17 bases between. The CDR3 DNA is TGCAGCCTCCTTGCGGGACACGGTGGCTACACCTTC. Its translation is CSLLAGHGGYTF.

The chain is built from TRBV7-3 and TRBJ2-3; no firm D call. Germline-derived CDR1 and CDR2 are SGHTA and FQGTGA. V dropped 6 bases and J dropped 0 bases, with 4 bases sitting between them. The CDR3 contains 12 residues. This CDR3 is CASSPSTDTQYF. For the CDR3, the DNA is TGTGCCAGCAGTCCGAGCACAGATACGCAGTATTTT.

This sequence joins TRBV2 and TRBJ2-7; 7 nucleotides match TRBD1. Germline CDR1 reads SNHLY; CDR2 reads FYNNEI. The CDR3 is 14 amino acids. V lost 3 bases to trimming and J lost 5 bases; unmatched junction nucleotides: 7. The CDR3 region has the DNA TGTGCCAGCAGTGACACGGGACAGTTCGACGAGCAGTACTTC. The encoded protein is CASSDTGQFDEQYF.

V gene TRBV9 combines with J gene TRBJ2-3; the D gene is possibly TRBD2 (5 bases). V lost 0 bases and J lost 2, with 7 bases in between. Germline V gene sequence: CDR1 SGDLS, CDR2 YYNGEE. CDR3 length: 14 residues. The DNA of the CDR3 is TGTGCCAGCAGCGTAGACGGGAACACAGATACGCAGTATTTT. Protein product: CASSVDGNTDTQYF.

The J gene is TRBJ2-1, the V gene TRBV7-2, with 10 positions matching TRBD2. The CDR3 contains 17 residues. The germline V gene encodes CDR1 SGHTA and CDR2 FQGNSA. With V trimmed by 4 bases and J by 9 bases, 15 bases remained unmatched. Here the CDR3 DNA reads TGTGCCAGCAGCTCGCCCCGCCTAGCGGGAGAGGGCAGTGAGCAGTTCTTC. This encodes CASSSPRLAGEGSEQFF.

The genes are TRBV7-9 and TRBJ2-7; 9 nucleotides align to TRBD1. The CDR3 consists of 15 residues. Trimming removed 8 bases from V and 2 bases from J; junction bases left unmatched: 10. The germline V gene has CDR1 SEHNR and CDR2 FQNEAQ (reference sequence). CDR3 sequence reads: CASRSSGTGTYEQYF. CDR3 sequence (DNA): TGTGCCAGCCGAAGCTCCGGGACAGGGACCTACGAGCAGTACTTC. Full variable domain (rest looked up from reference TRBV7-9 and TRBJ2-7): DTGVSQNPRHKITKRGQNVTFRCDPISEHNRLYWYRQTLGQGPEFLTYFQNEAQLEKSRLLSDRFSAERPKGSFSTLEIQRTEQGDSAMYLCASRSSGTGTYEQYFGPGTRLTVT.

This rearrangement joins TRBV15 to TRBJ1-5, with unresolved D. CDR3 length: 13 residues. Trimming removed 2 bases from V and 16 bases from J, with 18 bases in between. Per the germline V gene, CDR1 is LNHNV and CDR2 is YYDKDF (reference sequence). The DNA for the CDR3 is TGTGCCACCAGCAGATTGCGGGAGGCAGCAAACCATTTT. Protein sequence: CATSRLREAANHF. Full variable domain (missing parts from reference TRBV15 and TRBJ1-5): DAMVIQNPRYQVTQFGKPVTLSCSQTLNHNVMYWYQQKSSQAPKLLFHYYDKDFNNEADTPDNFQSRRPNTSFCFLDIRSPGLGDTAMYLCATSRLREAANHFGDGTRLSIL.

The chain joins TRBV2 to TRBJ2-2; 11 bases are shared with TRBD2. J gave up 0 bases and V 6 bases, and 6 bases lay outside the gene matches. This CDR3 contains 17 residues. Germline CDR1 SNHLY, CDR2 FYNNEI. The CDR3 DNA follows: TGTGCCAGCAGCAGCGGGACTAGCGGAGCGAACACCGGGGAGCTGTTTTTT. Translated, it gives CASSSGTSGANTGELFF.

V and J are TRBV9 and TRBJ2-3, with TRBD2 matching 10 bases. The V gene's germline CDR1 is SGDLS and CDR2 YYNGEE. V shed 0 bases, J shed 2 bases, and the junction held 6 bases outside the gene matches. The CDR3 spans 17 residues. This CDR3 is CASSVGTSGLLTDTQYF. Written as DNA, the CDR3 is TGTGCCAGCAGCGTAGGGACTAGCGGACTACTCACAGATACGCAGTATTTT.

This chain joins TRBV18 and TRBJ1-5; D ambiguous. Germline CDR1 reads KGHSH; CDR2 reads LQKENI. The CDR3 runs to 16 residues. V lost 2 bases, J lost 7 bases, and 18 bases lay in between. CDR3 amino acids: CASSPGGSGIGQPQHF. The CDR3 DNA follows: TGTGCCAGCTCACCAGGCGGTAGCGGGATCGGGCAGCCCCAGCATTTT.

The J gene is TRBJ2-7, the V gene TRBV3-1 (or the pseudogene TRBV3-2), with 13 bases matching TRBD2. Germline loops: CDR1 LGHDT, CDR2 YNNKEL (reference sequence). J lost 5 bases, V lost 4 bases, and 8 bases had no gene match. There are 16 residues in the CDR3. This CDR3 reads CASSRTGLAGSHEQYF. CDR3 nucleotides: TGTGCCAGCAGCCGTACGGGACTAGCGGGATCCCACGAGCAGTACTTC.

This chain joins TRBV5-4 and TRBJ2-5, with a tentative D call TRBD2 (6 bases). From germline, CDR1 is SGHNT and CDR2 YYREEE (reference sequence). The CDR3 runs 15 residues. V was shortened by 0 bases and J by 4 bases, with 13 bases between the two germline ends. CDR3 loop: CASSLGSSAPETQYF. DNA for the CDR3: TGTGCCAGCAGCTTGGGTTCTAGCGCCCCAGAGACCCAGTACTTC.

This clone appeared once. The chain couples TRBV7-8 to TRBJ1-3; TRBD1 matches at 7 bases. The germline V gene encodes CDR1 SGHVS and CDR2 FQNEAQ. The CDR3 runs 19 residues. V shed 1 base, J shed 2 bases, and the junction held 14 bases outside the gene matches. CDR3 residues: CASSLGVGKDTGAGNTIYF. The DNA of the CDR3 is TGTGCCAGCAGCTTAGGTGTTGGAAAGGATACAGGGGCTGGAAACACCATATATTTT. The entire variable domain, with the rest obtained from reference TRBV7-8 and TRBJ1-3, is as follows: GAGVSQSPRYKVAKRGQDVALRCDPISGHVSLFWYQQALGQGPEFLTYFQNEAQLDKSGLPSDRFFAERPEGSVSTLKIQRTQQEDSAVYLCASSLGVGKDTGAGNTIYFGEGSWLTVV.

The CDR3 sequence: CASSLEAGVNSPLHF. The DNA for the CDR3 is TGCGCCAGCAGCTTGGAGGCAGGGGTCAATTCACCCCTCCACTTT. V gene TRBV5-1 combines with J gene TRBJ1-6, with D perhaps TRBD1 (6 bases). The CDR3 is made up of 15 amino acids. Trimming left V 0 bases short and J 7 bases short, with 11 bases between. CDR1 is SGHRS, CDR2 YFSETQ, per germline.

There are a few counts of this clone. The chain uses TRBV7-9 and TRBJ2-7, with D possibly matching TRBD1 (6 bases). The CDR3 is made up of 17 amino acids. V was trimmed by 0 bases and J by 3 bases, leaving 18 bases between them. From germline, CDR1 is SEHNR and CDR2 FQNEAQ (reference sequence). The CDR3 here is CASSLASRGTPHYEQYF. CDR3 bases: TGTGCCAGCAGCTTAGCGTCTAGGGGGACCCCCCACTACGAGCAGTACTTC. The full variable domain, rest sourced from reference TRBV7-9 and TRBJ2-7, is DTGVSQNPRHKITKRGQNVTFRCDPISEHNRLYWYRQTLGQGPEFLTYFQNEAQLEKSRLLSDRFSAERPKGSFSTLEIQRTEQGDSAMYLCASSLASRGTPHYEQYFGPGTRLTVT.

This chain joins TRBV7-8 and TRBJ2-3; possible D gene TRBD2, 6 bases. There are 16 residues in the CDR3. V gave up 5 bases and J gave up 1 base, with 16 bases separating them. Per the germline V gene, CDR1 is SGHVS and CDR2 is FQNEAQ. CDR3 in DNA: TGTGCCAGCAGCCTGAATCAGGGCGGGGGCACAGATACGCAGTATTTT. Translation gives CASSLNQGGGTDTQYF.

In its sample, this clone was seen once. The chain's CDR3 is CASSEVFRLAGFEQYF. The CDR3 nucleotides are TGTGCCAGCAGTGAAGTTTTTAGGCTAGCGGGATTCGAGCAGTACTTC. The V call is TRBV6-1, the J call TRBJ2-7; 9 nucleotides align to TRBD2. V was pared by 1 base and J by 6 bases, with 10 bases of the junction left unmatched. The CDR3 runs 16 residues. Germline assignment: CDR1 MNHNS and CDR2 SASEGT.

This sequence joins TRBV29-1 and TRBJ1-2; possible D gene TRBD1, 5 bases. CDR1 is SQVTM and CDR2 is ANQGSEA in the germline V gene. Trimming left V 1 base short and J 10 bases short, with 13 bases between. The CDR3 is made up of 12 amino acids. The CDR3 bases are TGCAGCGTTGAAGGTACGGGGCCCTCCTACACCTTC. Its translation: CSVEGTGPSYTF.